These 9 T cell receptor beta chains share one sample of origin, sequenced in a study of blood T cell repertoires in COVID-19. TCRdb's copy holds only in-frame clones and misses some; the assay was immunoSEQ multiplex PCR. The sample lists roughly 190,000 clones; 88% were seen once. Sequenced sample: peripheral blood. Receptors were obtained from a human donor in a cohort sampled during active COVID-19.

This chain uses TRBV4-1 with TRBJ1-6; D is uncertain. Germline CDR1 is MGHRA and CDR2 is YSYEKL. The V end was cut by 0 bases, the J end by 4 bases, with 7 bases between. The CDR3 runs 15 residues. This CDR3 reads CASSQEGTYNSPLHF. The CDR3 bases are TGCGCCAGCAGCCAAGAGGGCACTTATAATTCACCCCTCCACTTT.

The chain employs TRBV6-2 or TRBV6-3 and TRBJ2-7; D might be TRBD1 (6 bases). The CDR3 spans 11 residues. The germline gives CDR1 MNHEY, CDR2 SVGEGT. The V end lost 6 bases, the J end lost 6 bases, and 9 bases lay between the germline ends. The CDR3 nucleotides read TGTGCCAGCAGCCTAGGGGGCGAGCAGTACTTC. It yields the protein CASSLGGEQYF.

The gene calls are TRBV9 and TRBJ1-6; D unresolved. The CDR3 has 13 amino acids. V was clipped by 3 bases and J by 9 bases, with 10 bases between them. Looked up from germline, CDR1 is SGDLS and CDR2 is YYNGEE. The CDR3 is CASSGGPSSPLHF. In DNA form, the CDR3 reads TGTGCCAGCAGCGGAGGGCCGAGTTCACCCCTCCACTTT.

The CDR3 nucleotides read TGTGCCAGCACGCGGTCGGTGAACACTGAAGCTTTCTTT. As protein: CASTRSVNTEAFF. The rearrangement uses TRBV6-5 and TRBJ1-1; D call uncertain. V was clipped by 7 bases and J by 0 bases, with 9 bases between them. From germline, CDR1 is MNHEY and CDR2 SVGAGI. This CDR3 spans 13 amino acids.

The chain recombines TRBV19 with TRBJ1-3; TRBD1 might be the D (6 bases). V was trimmed by 3 bases and J by 1 base, leaving 10 bases between them. Germline assignment: CDR1 LNHDA and CDR2 SQIVND (reference sequence). The CDR3 loop spans 15 amino acids. The CDR3 protein is CASSIGQYSGNTIYF. In DNA form, the CDR3 reads TGTGCCAGTAGTATCGGACAGTATTCTGGAAACACCATATATTTT.

The V call is TRBV6-5, the J call TRBJ2-7; 8 positions match TRBD1. Germline CDR1 reads MNHEY; CDR2 reads SVGAGI. The CDR3 is 13 amino acids. Trimming cost V 6 bases and J 7 bases; bases outside gene matches: 8. CDR3 in amino acids: CASRGDRLFEQYF. For the CDR3, the DNA is TGTGCCAGCAGGGGGGACAGGCTCTTTGAGCAGTACTTC.

The rearrangement joins TRBV29-1 to TRBJ2-6, with 8 bases lining up with TRBD1. Germline CDR1 is SQVTM and CDR2 is ANQGSEA. Losses at the gene ends were 5 bases for V and 0 bases for J; bases not matched to a gene: 9. CDR3 length: 17 residues. The DNA of the CDR3 is TGCAGCGTTTCTGAGACAGGGGACTCCTCTGGGGCCAACGTCCTGACTTTC. It is translated as CSVSETGDSSGANVLTF.

The gene calls are TRBV7-2 and TRBJ2-2, with TRBD2 identical over 13 bases. The CDR3 spans 17 residues. Germline-derived CDR1 and CDR2 are SGHTA and FQGNSA. V was pared by 5 bases and J by 4 bases, with 7 bases of the junction left unmatched. This CDR3 reads CASSALAGGPTTGELFF. CDR3 DNA sequence: TGTGCCAGCAGCGCACTAGCGGGGGGGCCCACCACCGGGGAGCTGTTTTTT.

V usage is TRBV6-5 and J usage is TRBJ2-7; TRBD1 agrees at 7 bases. From germline, CDR1 is MNHEY and CDR2 SVGAGI. This CDR3 contains 14 residues. V gave up 10 bases and J gave up 3 bases; unmatched junction bases: 12. CDR3 coding DNA: TGTGCCACCCGAGGGGGCAGGGACATCTACGAGCAGTACTTC. It translates to CATRGGRDIYEQYF.